This TCR beta chain was captured in a study of blood T cell repertoires in COVID-19. Study-level information: In each case, the material was cDNA or gDNA derived from T cells, B-cell-depleted T cells, or PBMCs.

Trimming at V came to 4 bases and at J to 2 bases, leaving 11 bases not matched to a gene. CDR3 size: 17 residues. Germline values: CDR1 KGHSH, CDR2 LQKENI. Clones were sequenced by immunoSEQ multiplex PCR, and TCRdb holds only the in-frame ones, with some missing. The table has fewer than 200,000 clones, 88% seen once. The V and J genes are TRBV18 and TRBJ1-5; 7 bases map to TRBD1. The material sequenced was peripheral blood. The receptor was derived from a man in his 60s with acute or convalescent COVID-19. The CDR3 DNA reads as TGTGCCAGCTCACTAGACAGGGCGCCGGTAGGCAATCAGCCCCAGCATTTT. This translates into CASSLDRAPVGNQPQHF.